This entry describes one T cell receptor beta chain. Its antigen is as yet unknown. Sequenced by immunoSEQ multiplex PCR; TCRdb stores in-frame clones only, minus some. The repertoire holds about 59,000 clones, with 85% to 95% as singletons. This sample was included in a study of graft-versus-host responses after intestinal transplantation. Study-wide background: Recipients underwent multivisceral, liver-intestinal, or isolated intestinal transplants. Following induction with anti-thymocyte globulin, all recipients were given tacrolimus and steroids for two to three years.

V lost 0 bases, J lost 5 bases, and 7 bases lay in between. The CDR3 runs to 13 residues. Germline CDR1 is LNHNV and CDR2 is YYDKDF (reference sequence). General observations from the study: Recipient marrow showed GvH clones, some seen first in ileum or blood. Early HvG declines after transplant were associated with peak circulating GvH clone levels.

This specimen consisted of unstimulated CD4+ T cells sorted from spleen or lymph node cells, obtained before transplant. The clonotype was recovered from a human donor who was the organ donor for an intestinal transplant. The rearrangement joins TRBV15 to TRBJ1-2; maybe TRBD1 (6 bases). DNA of the CDR3: TGTGCCACCAGCAGAGACCAGGGGTATGGCTACACCTTC. Encoded protein: CATSRDQGYGYTF. The full variable domain, completed using reference TRBV15 and TRBJ1-2, is DAMVIQNPRYQVTQFGKPVTLSCSQTLNHNVMYWYQQKSSQAPKLLFHYYDKDFNNEADTPDNFQSRRPNTSFCFLDIRSPGLGDTAMYLCATSRDQGYGYTFGSGTRLTVV.